The 12 T cell receptor beta chains listed next were all sequenced from one sample in a study of T cell repertoires in cytomegalovirus infection (dated by TCRdb to between 2017 and 2020). Sequenced using an Illumina HiSeq 1500. TCRdb's own reprocessing of the public reads used fastp at Q25 and MiXCR and kept productive beta chains. A single entry per CDR3 protein holds the most common genes and DNA from its merged rows. Counted in this sample were hundreds of thousands of distinct CDR3 sequences; 40% to 50% of them appeared once. 43% of the sample lies in the top ten. The sample's treatment or condition, from its label and the paper: in vitro stimulation with specific CMV peptide epitopes to enrich CMV-specific T cells. These receptors are not linked to any known antigen. Sequences were derived from cultured PBMCs, sampled from culture after CMV antigen stimulation. These receptors all stem from a human donor in good health (CMV status not recorded). Some clones in this sample may be carry-over from other donors' samples.

This chain joins TRBV10-2 and TRBJ2-1; 9 bases are shared with TRBD2. The CDR3 consists of 17 residues. CDR1 is WSHSY and CDR2 is SAAADI in the germline V gene. V trimming: 3 bases; J trimming: 8 bases; junction bases outside the gene matches: 14. CDR3 in amino acids: CASSDRSRAGGVDEQFF. The CDR3 DNA reads TGCGCCAGCAGTGATCGAAGTAGAGCGGGAGGCGTGGATGAGCAGTTCTTC.

This sequence joins TRBV7-9 and TRBJ1-3; D not resolved. Germline loops: CDR1 SEHNR, CDR2 FQNEAQ (reference sequence). The CDR3 totals 15 residues. V shed 3 bases and J shed 4 bases, with 13 bases lying between them. CDR3 sequence: CASSFGEPMGNTIYF. CDR3 in DNA: TGTGCCAGCAGCTTCGGAGAACCCATGGGAAACACCATATATTTT. The variable domain in full, with the rest retrieved from reference TRBV7-9 and TRBJ1-3, is DTGVSQNPRHKITKRGQNVTFRCDPISEHNRLYWYRQTLGQGPEFLTYFQNEAQLEKSRLLSDRFSAERPKGSFSTLEIQRTEQGDSAMYLCASSFGEPMGNTIYFGEGSWLTVV.

V usage is TRBV2 and J usage is TRBJ1-1; D possibly corresponds to TRBD1 (5 bases). The V gene's germline CDR1 is SNHLY and CDR2 FYNNEI. This CDR3 comprises 14 residues. With 6 bases removed from V and 8 bases from J, the gap between germline ends came to 19 bases. CDR3 residues: CASSGSLGVVEAFF. DNA for the CDR3: TGTGCCAGCAGCGGGTCCCTGGGGGTAGTCGAAGCTTTCTTT.

This clonotype appeared a few times. The V call is TRBV6-1, the J call TRBJ2-1; D is perhaps TRBD1 (6 bases). The length of the CDR3 is 14 residues. V lost 8 bases, J lost 6 bases, and 17 bases lay in between. CDR1 MNHNS and CDR2 SASEGT come from the germline V gene. The DNA of the CDR3 is TGTGCCAGCGGCGCGGAAGGGGGTTCCAATGAGCAGTTCTTC. It specifies CASGAEGGSNEQFF.

This clonotype was recorded at least ten times. V is TRBV7-2 and J is TRBJ2-2; D is tentatively TRBD1 or TRBD2 (6 bases each). V lost 5 bases and J 2 bases, leaving 12 bases between the germline ends. The CDR3 totals 15 residues. From germline, CDR1 is SGHTA and CDR2 FQGNSA. The CDR3 is CASSQRGVNTGELFF. The DNA for the CDR3 is TGTGCCAGCAGCCAGAGGGGGGTAAACACCGGGGAGCTGTTTTTT.

The chain carries TRBV7-8 and TRBJ2-2; TRBD2 agrees at 9 bases. Germline V CDR1 and CDR2: SGHVS, FQNEAQ. V shed 2 bases, J shed 0 bases, and the junction held 4 bases outside the gene matches. The CDR3 extends over 17 amino acids. The CDR3 nucleotides read TGTGCCAGCAGCTTATTTGGACTAGCGACGAACACCGGGGAGCTGTTTTTT. Translated: CASSLFGLATNTGELFF.

CDR3 in DNA: TGTGCCAGCAGCTCTCCGGGACTAGCGGGGAGGAATGAGCAGTTCTTC. This gives the protein CASSSPGLAGRNEQFF. The chain employs TRBV28 and TRBJ2-1, with TRBD2 matching 13 bases. V lost 6 bases and J lost 7; bases outside the gene matches: 9. Germline V gene sequence: CDR1 MDHEN, CDR2 SYDVKM. The CDR3 sequence is 16 residues long.

The chain carries TRBV20-1 and TRBJ2-3; D could derive from TRBD1 or TRBD2 (5 bases each). V shed 6 bases and J shed 2 bases, with 18 bases lying between them. The CDR3 totals 15 residues. CDR1 is DFQATT, CDR2 SNEGSKA, per germline (reference sequence). The chain's CDR3 is CSAPRGARATDTQYF. The CDR3 DNA follows: TGCAGTGCCCCCCGAGGGGCCAGGGCCACAGATACGCAGTATTTT.

The V gene is TRBV4-1, the J gene TRBJ1-5; D is unclear. This CDR3 is 15 amino acids long. The germline V gene encodes CDR1 MGHRA and CDR2 YSYEKL. Trimming removed 0 bases from V and 0 bases from J, with 6 bases in between. CDR3 in DNA: TGCGCCAGCAGCCAAGAGGTTGTTAGCAATCAGCCCCAGCATTTT. As protein: CASSQEVVSNQPQHF.

The chain is built from TRBV7-9 and TRBJ2-3, with 8 bases lining up with TRBD2. The CDR3 length is 14 residues. V lost 6 bases and J lost 2; bases outside the gene matches: 4. The V gene's germline CDR1 is SEHNR and CDR2 FQNEAQ (reference sequence). The CDR3, as DNA: TGTGCCAGCAGAGTAGCGGGGAACACAGATACGCAGTATTTT. It yields the protein CASRVAGNTDTQYF.

This clonotype was counted between two and nine times. The chain links TRBV6-8 to TRBJ2-3; TRBD2 aligns across 9 bases. V lost 5 bases and J lost 2; bases outside the gene matches: 5. The CDR3 totals 15 residues. Germline CDR1 is MNHGY and CDR2 is SAAAGT. The CDR3 bases are TGTGCCAGCAGTCGAGCGGGGGGCCTCACAGATACGCAGTATTTT. It encodes CASSRAGGLTDTQYF.

In this sample, this clonotype turned up many times. This chain links TRBV7-2 with TRBJ2-2; the match to TRBD2 covers 10 bases. CDR1 and CDR2 from the germline V gene are SGHTA and FQGNSA. The ends lost 3 bases at V and 7 bases at J; junction bases unmatched: 2. The length of the CDR3 is 14 residues. The CDR3 is CASSFGLAVGELFF. DNA of the CDR3: TGTGCCAGCAGCTTCGGACTAGCGGTCGGGGAGCTGTTTTTT.